The present T cell receptor (beta chain) was sequenced within a study of blood T cells in healthy people across ages. Study findings and constraints: Unsorted PBMCs blocked a conclusive comparison of naive and antigen-experienced cells.

About this clonotype itself: Its antigen is undetermined.

J lost 5 bases, V lost 3 bases, and 4 bases had no gene match. The CDR3 contains 14 residues. Germline V lookup: CDR1 KGHSH, CDR2 LQKENI. A second about 7 to 11 cycle PCR used barcoded and J-beta primers. TCRdb re-called the 5' RACE reads with MiXCR, one entry per CDR3 protein. The profile shows just under 900,000 distinct CDR3 sequences, 25% to 30% of them singletons. Input material: blood. V is TRBV18 and J is TRBJ1-1; 9 nucleotides agree with TRBD1. The sequence came from a woman of 80 years or more in good health. CDR3 residues: CASSPTGGVTEAFF. CDR3 nucleotide sequence: TGTGCCAGCTCACCGACAGGGGGTGTGACTGAAGCTTTCTTT. The full variable domain, its missing parts supplied by reference TRBV18 and TRBJ1-1, is NAGVMQNPRHLVRRRGQEARLRCSPMKGHSHVYWYRQLPEEGLKFMVYLQKENIIDESGMPKERFSAEFPKEGPSILRIQQVVRGDSAAYFCASSPTGGVTEAFFGQGTRLTVV.